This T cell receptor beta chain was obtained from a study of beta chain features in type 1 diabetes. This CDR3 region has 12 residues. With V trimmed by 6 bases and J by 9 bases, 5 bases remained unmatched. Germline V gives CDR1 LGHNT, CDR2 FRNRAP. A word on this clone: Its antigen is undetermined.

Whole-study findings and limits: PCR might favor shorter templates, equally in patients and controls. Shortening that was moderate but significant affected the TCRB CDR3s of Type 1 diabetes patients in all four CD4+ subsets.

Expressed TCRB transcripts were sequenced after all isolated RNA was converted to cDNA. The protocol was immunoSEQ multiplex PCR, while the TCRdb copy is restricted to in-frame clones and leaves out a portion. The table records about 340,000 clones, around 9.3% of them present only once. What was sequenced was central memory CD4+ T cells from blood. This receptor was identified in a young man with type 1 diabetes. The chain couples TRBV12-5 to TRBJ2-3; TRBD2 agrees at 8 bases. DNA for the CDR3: TGTGCTAGTGGGGGACTAGATACCACGCAGTATTTT. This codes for CASGGLDTTQYF.